One TCR beta chain is described in this entry. The data stem from a study of blood T cell repertoires in COVID-19. Looking at the study overall: In each case, the material was cDNA or gDNA derived from T cells, B-cell-depleted T cells, or PBMCs.

Germline V CDR1 and CDR2: SGDLS, YYNGEE. The ends lost 3 bases at V and 7 bases at J; junction bases unmatched: 16. CDR3 length equals 17 residues. Per the authors' pipeline: Amplification of reference gene primers provided the estimated nucleated cell counts. Method: immunoSEQ multiplex PCR; TCRdb's copy keeps in-frame clones and lacks some. From that table come the V and J calls and clone size; the DNA was used to work out D and trimming. The table shows about 280,000 clones, with about 88% occurring only once. Sequencing was done on a sample of peripheral blood. The chain recombines TRBV9 with TRBJ2-5; 9 bases align to TRBD1. The receptor was derived from a woman aged 70 to 79 with COVID-19, enrolled during active disease. CDR3 sequence: CASSAKPGQGRRGTQYF. The CDR3 DNA reads as TGTGCCAGCAGCGCCAAACCGGGACAGGGCCGCCGAGGGACCCAGTACTTC.